This TCR beta chain originates from a study of read filtering for tumor transcriptome and immune sequencing. The CDR3 runs to 14 residues. Germline V gene lookup returns CDR1 KGHDR and CDR2 SFDVKD. V gave up 3 bases and J gave up 2 bases, with 8 bases separating them. Molecular barcoded adaptors covering alpha/delta and beta/gamma chains were used on about 390 ng RNA. TCRdb analysed the reads with MiXCR anew, one entry per CDR3 protein. The data show about 39,000 distinct CDR3 sequences, roughly an eighth seen once. This clonotype was observed at least ten times. The rearrangement links TRBV24-1 to TRBJ2-3, with D perhaps matching TRBD1 (6 bases). Specimen: a population of CD138-negative cells sorted from bone marrow. The sequence came from a donor aged 40 or over with multiple myeloma. The chain's CDR3 is CATSDRQATDTQYF. The DNA for the CDR3 is TGTGCCACCAGTGATCGACAGGCCACAGATACGCAGTATTTT.